The clone carrying this T cell receptor beta chain was seen many times. One entry per CDR3 protein results from TCRdb running MiXCR on the reads. The sample lists 150,000 to 200,000 distinct CDR3 sequences, 8% to 10% occurring once. These data belong to a study of T cell repertoires in cytomegalovirus infection. CDR3 length: 15 amino acids. Trimming took off 0 bases at V and 4 bases at J, with 11 bases between the two ends. The germline CDR1 and CDR2 sequences are SGHRS and YFSETQ. The chain has TRBV5-1 and TRBJ2-4, with unresolved D. Sequenced input: PBMCs. The sequence derives from a human donor in good health (CMV status not recorded). Some clones in this sample may be carry-over from other donors' samples. This chain's CDR3 is CASSLGMVEKNIQYF. The CDR3 DNA is TGCGCCAGCAGCTTGGGGATGGTAGAAAAAAACATTCAGTACTTC.